A selection of T cell receptor beta chains follows, all from one sample in a study of OX40 agonist ivuxolimab in advanced cancers. The repertoire was sequenced with immunoSEQ multiplex PCR; TCRdb's copy has only in-frame clones and lacks some. This table has 97,000 or so clones, 85% to 90% appearing once. Material: CD4+ or CD8+ T cells sorted from blood, obtained in a trial of the OX40 agonist ivuxolimab. These receptors came from an adult with an advanced solid tumor such as melanoma, head and neck, liver or kidney cancer. Both conserved end residues are part of each CDR3. D genes are given only for firm matches. Some rows have no size entry. The others give once, few or many, or a class for an expanded clone.

>TRBJ1-2|TRBV30|-|13|once
CAWDQDSLYGYTF
TGTGCCTGGGACCAGGACAGCCTTTATGGCTACACCTTC
>TRBJ1-2|TRBV9|TRBD1|16|-
CASSEPGQGVNYGYTF
TGTGCCAGCAGCGAGCCGGGACAGGGGGTGAATTATGGCTACACCTTC
>TRBJ2-2|TRBV7-3|-|14|-
CASSLDRFTGELFF
TGTGCCAGCAGCTTGGACAGATTCACCGGGGAGCTGTTTTTT
>TRBJ2-7|TRBV6-1|TRBD2|15|-
CASTGLAGAVYEQYF
TGTGCCAGCACGGGTCTAGCGGGGGCCGTATACGAGCAGTACTTC
>TRBJ1-1|TRBV6-5|-|13|-
CASSKQGNAQAFF
TGTGCCAGCAGTAAACAGGGAAACGCCCAAGCTTTCTTT
>TRBJ1-5|TRBV2|TRBD1|12|few
CASRDRNQPQHF
TGTGCCAGCCGGGACAGGAATCAGCCCCAGCATTTT
>TRBJ1-2|TRBV7-8|-|13|-
CASSLMADYGYTF
TGTGCCAGCAGCTTGATGGCGGATTATGGCTACACCTTC
>TRBJ2-7|TRBV5-1|TRBD2|14|-
CASSFDSGSKEQYF
TGCGCCAGCAGCTTTGATAGCGGGAGTAAGGAGCAGTACTTC
>TRBJ2-3|TRBV7-2|-|13|-
CASSFRSRDTQYF
TGTGCCAGCAGCTTTCGGAGCCGTGATACGCAGTATTTT
>TRBJ1-1|TRBV19|-|14|-
CASSTRAGSTEAFF
TGTGCCAGTAGTACCAGGGCTGGAAGCACTGAAGCTTTCTTT
>TRBJ2-2|TRBV5-1|-|14|-
CASSLGRNTGELFF
TGCGCCAGCAGCTTGGGCAGGAACACCGGGGAGCTGTTTTTT
>TRBJ2-5|TRBV6-1|-|16|-
CASSEETGRGQETQYF
TGTGCCAGCAGTGAAGAGACAGGTCGGGGACAAGAGACCCAGTACTTC
>TRBJ2-2|TRBV10-2|-|13|-
CASSEREERELFF
TGCGCCAGCAGTGAGAGGGAGGAAAGGGAGCTGTTTTTT
>TRBJ2-7|TRBV6-1|-|15|-
CASSSAGPISYEQYF
TGTGCCAGCAGTTCGGCAGGGCCTATCTCCTACGAGCAGTACTTC
>TRBJ1-5|TRBV7-8|-|13|-
CASSPGGPQPQHF
TGTGCCAGCAGCCCGGGGGGCCCCCAGCCCCAGCATTTT
>TRBJ2-5|TRBV20-1|-|11|-
CSASNQETQYF
TGCAGTGCTAGTAATCAAGAGACCCAGTACTTC
>TRBJ1-1|TRBV2|TRBD1|14|-
CASSRDRGPAQAFF
TGTGCCAGCAGCCGGGACAGGGGGCCGGCTCAAGCTTTCTTT
>TRBJ2-2|TRBV10-3|-|16|-
CAISDTGVANTGELFF
TGTGCCATCAGTGACACAGGAGTAGCGAACACCGGGGAGCTGTTTTTT
>TRBJ2-3|TRBV5-1|-|14|-
CASSGFSGLDTQYF
TGCGCCAGCAGCGGGTTCTCGGGCTTAGATACGCAGTATTTT
>TRBJ1-3|TRBV19|-|14|-
CASREISSGNTIYF
TGTGCCAGTAGGGAGATCTCCTCTGGAAACACCATATATTTT
>TRBJ1-4|TRBV4-1|-|14|-
CASSQVGVGEKLFF
TGCGCCAGCAGCCAAGTAGGGGTTGGGGAAAAACTGTTTTTT
>TRBJ2-2|TRBV2|-|15|-
CASRVADANTGELFF
TGTGCCAGCAGGGTAGCGGACGCGAACACCGGGGAGCTGTTTTTT
>TRBJ2-5|TRBV5-4|-|16|few
CASSLVGLSPGETQYF
TGTGCCAGCAGCTTGGTCGGCCTCTCCCCGGGAGAGACCCAGTACTTC
>TRBJ2-3|TRBV19|TRBD2|15|once
CASSGGRASTDTQYF
TGTGCCAGTAGTGGCGGGAGGGCCAGCACAGATACGCAGTATTTT
>TRBJ2-7|TRBV27|-|14|once
CASAAWGARNEQYF
TGTGCCAGCGCAGCTTGGGGGGCGAGAAACGAGCAGTACTTC
>TRBJ2-7|TRBV30|TRBD2|14|-
CAWSVASGAYEQYF
TGTGCCTGGAGTGTAGCTAGCGGGGCCTACGAGCAGTACTTC
>TRBJ1-1|TRBV27|TRBD1|18|-
CASSLRTGTGGRGTEAFF
TGTGCCAGCAGTTTACGCACCGGGACAGGGGGCCGCGGCACTGAAGCTTTCTTT
>TRBJ2-3|TRBV4-2|-|13|-
CASSPTDPKAQYF
TGTGCCAGCAGCCCTACAGACCCCAAAGCGCAGTATTTT
>TRBJ2-7|TRBV5-1|TRBD1|15|once
CASSAGQGEIYEQYF
TGCGCCAGCAGCGCGGGACAGGGGGAAATCTACGAGCAGTACTTC
>TRBJ2-3|TRBV29-1|-|13|-
CSVLGRGTDTQYF
TGCAGCGTTCTTGGCAGGGGAACAGATACGCAGTATTTT
>TRBJ1-2|TRBV5-4|-|15|-
CASSLVGLGDYGYTF
TGTGCCAGCAGCTTGGTGGGTTTGGGAGACTATGGCTACACCTTC
>TRBJ1-1|TRBV18|-|16|-
CASSKGFGLTNTEAFF
TGTGCCAGCTCTAAGGGATTCGGGTTGACGAACACTGAAGCTTTCTTT
>TRBJ2-5|TRBV5-1|TRBD2|13|-
CASTSGKLETQYF
TGCGCCAGCACTAGCGGGAAACTGGAGACCCAGTACTTC
>TRBJ1-2|TRBV5-1|-|14|-
CASSSDGGHYGYTF
TGCGCCAGCAGCTCAGATGGGGGTCATTATGGCTACACCTTC
>TRBJ2-5|TRBV7-8|TRBD1|16|-
CASSFAGTGVKETQYF
TGTGCCAGCAGCTTCGCCGGGACAGGGGTAAAAGAGACCCAGTACTTC
>TRBJ2-1|TRBV21-1|-|20|few
CASSNPSGTGDFSSYNEQFF
TGTGCCAGCAGCAATCCCTCTGGGACAGGGGACTTCAGCTCCTACAATGAGCAGTTCTTC
>TRBJ2-1|TRBV5-1|-|14|-
CASALSGAHNEQFF
TGCGCCAGTGCCCTCTCCGGGGCCCACAATGAGCAGTTCTTC
>TRBJ2-3|TRBV10-3|TRBD2|13|-
CAISRGEGHTQYF
TGTGCCATCAGCCGGGGGGAGGGGCATACGCAGTATTTT
>TRBJ2-7|TRBV2|-|15|-
CASRARTSVSYEQYF
TGTGCCAGCAGGGCCCGGACTTCCGTCTCCTACGAGCAGTACTTC
>TRBJ2-4|TRBV6-1|-|14|-
CASSVDAYKNIQYF
TGTGCCAGCAGTGTCGACGCATACAAAAACATTCAGTACTTC
>TRBJ2-1|TRBV19|-|16|-
CASSSIKRQFYNEQFF
TGTGCCAGTAGCAGTATTAAGAGGCAATTCTACAATGAGCAGTTCTTC
>TRBJ1-2|TRBV7-8|-|14|-
CASSSRQTPYGYTF
TGTGCCAGCAGCTCCAGACAGACCCCCTATGGCTACACCTTC
>TRBJ2-3|TRBV10-3|-|12|-
CAISLSTDTQYF
TGTGCCATCAGCCTTAGCACAGATACGCAGTATTTT
>TRBJ2-4|TRBV5-6|TRBD1|14|-
CASSTTGVGNIQYF
TGTGCCAGCAGCACCACAGGGGTCGGCAACATTCAGTACTTC
>TRBJ1-4|TRBV4-2|-|12|few
CASSQGGGELFF
TGTGCCAGCAGCCAAGGAGGTGGGGAACTGTTTTTT
>TRBJ2-5|TRBV19|TRBD1|15|-
CASTHGQGTVETQYF
TGTGCCAGTACCCACGGACAGGGGACGGTAGAGACCCAGTACTTC
>TRBJ2-7|TRBV27|TRBD2|14|once
CASGSAGGPEEQYF
TGTGCCAGTGGGTCGGCGGGAGGGCCCGAAGAGCAGTACTTC
>TRBJ2-2|TRBV19|-|12|-
CASKGRWGELFF
TGTGCCTCTAAGGGGCGCTGGGGGGAGCTGTTTTTT
>TRBJ2-2|TRBV19|TRBD1|13|-
CASSSQGTGELFF
TGTGCCAGTAGTTCACAGGGGACCGGGGAGCTGTTTTTT
>TRBJ2-1|TRBV6-6|-|12|once
CASSYSGNEQFF
TGTGCCAGCAGTTACTCGGGTAACGAGCAGTTCTTC
>TRBJ2-7|TRBV6-5|TRBD1|14|-
CASSLGQGTYEQYF
TGTGCCAGCAGCTTGGGACAGGGAACCTACGAGCAGTACTTC
>TRBJ2-2|TRBV6-1|-|14|-
CASTEQTNTGELFF
TGTGCCAGCACCGAACAAACGAACACCGGGGAGCTGTTTTTT
>TRBJ2-2|TRBV6-1|-|13|-
CASSAVRTGELFF
TGTGCCAGCAGCGCGGTCAGGACCGGGGAGCTGTTTTTT